A single sample is the source of the 18 T cell receptor beta chains below, sequenced in a study of cytomegalovirus exposure and HLA in healthy donors. The PCR contained 60 Vbeta and 13 Jbeta primers. Generated by immunoSEQ multiplex PCR, the TCRdb table keeps only in-frame clones and is missing some. The sample carries 100,000 to 150,000 clones, 65% to 75% recorded once. Sequenced input: PBMCs. These receptors came from a woman in her fifties or sixties in good health and CMV-seropositive.

The V call is TRBV4-1, the J call TRBJ1-6; no clear D gene. The CDR3 contains 17 residues. Between the trimmed V and J ends, which lost 0 bases and 2 bases, there was a span of 11 bases. Germline V gene lookup returns CDR1 MGHRA and CDR2 YSYEKL. This CDR3 reads CASSQEGSQAYNSPLHF. The CDR3 DNA is TGCGCCAGCAGCCAAGAGGGCAGCCAAGCCTATAATTCACCCCTCCACTTT.

The chain links TRBV7-9 to TRBJ2-7; TRBD1 matches at 9 bases. Germline lookup yields CDR1 SEHNR and CDR2 FQNEAQ (reference sequence). CDR3 length: 13 amino acids. With 5 bases clipped from V and 6 bases from J, the junction kept 5 bases outside the gene matches. This CDR3 is CASSIRDRVEQYF. The CDR3 DNA reads as TGTGCCAGCAGCATCCGGGACAGGGTCGAGCAGTACTTC.

This clone has a handful of counts. The chain recombines TRBV5-1 with TRBJ1-1, with 7 positions matching TRBD1. Germline CDR1 and CDR2: SGHRS and YFSETQ. The CDR3 is made up of 13 amino acids. Trimming cost V 4 bases and J 6 bases; bases outside gene matches: 6. CDR3 in amino acids: CASSHRGGAEAFF. CDR3 DNA: TGCGCCAGCAGCCACAGGGGTGGCGCTGAAGCTTTCTTT.

This clone was detected a few times. This chain joins TRBV5-8 and TRBJ1-6; 8 bases fit TRBD1. The V segment lost 2 bases and the J segment 4 bases; nucleotides outside the gene matches: 8. Germline V gene lookup returns CDR1 SGHTS and CDR2 YDEGEE. The CDR3 length is 17 residues. The CDR3 loop is CASSFQVTGVYNSPLHF. DNA for the CDR3: TGTGCCAGCAGCTTCCAGGTGACAGGGGTTTATAATTCACCCCTCCACTTT.

This chain uses TRBV10-3 with TRBJ2-2; 9 nucleotides line up with TRBD1. Germline V gives CDR1 ENHRY, CDR2 SYGVKD. The CDR3 loop spans 16 amino acids. J lost 1 base, V lost 5 bases, and 5 bases had no gene match. The CDR3 DNA follows: TGTGCCATCAGTACCCGGACAGGGGAGAACACCGGGGAGCTGTTTTTT. It translates to CAISTRTGENTGELFF.

This clone has just a few counts. The chain is built from TRBV2 and TRBJ2-3; the D is unclear. Germline CDR1 reads SNHLY; CDR2 reads FYNNEI. The CDR3 extends over 13 amino acids. The V end lost 8 bases, the J end lost 7 bases, and 16 bases lay between the germline ends. In DNA form, the CDR3 reads TGTGCCAGCTGTCTGGCGGTTCGGAATACGCAGTATTTT. This encodes CASCLAVRNTQYF.

The chain recombines TRBV5-6 with TRBJ2-3; 13 bases fit TRBD2. The length of the CDR3 is 19 residues. Per germline, CDR1 SGHDT and CDR2 YYEEEE. Germline trimming cut 4 bases from V and 0 bases from J; bases unmatched to any gene: 11. The DNA of the CDR3 is TGTGCCAGCAGCAACTTTGGACTAGCGGGGGCCTTTAGCACAGATACGCAGTATTTT. Translated, it gives CASSNFGLAGAFSTDTQYF. Based on the CDR3 plus reference TRBV5-6 and TRBJ2-3, the full variable domain is DAGVTQSPTHLIKTRGQQVTLRCSPKSGHDTVSWYQQALGQGPQFIFQYYEEEERQRGNFPDRFSGHQFPNYSSELNVNALLLGDSALYLCASSNFGLAGAFSTDTQYFGPGTRLTVL.

This sequence joins TRBV9 and TRBJ2-2, with unresolved D. V was cut by 3 bases and J by 4 bases, with 13 bases left in between. The CDR3 consists of 15 residues. Germline CDR1 SGDLS, CDR2 YYNGEE. The CDR3 sequence: CASSEQSLFTGELFF. The CDR3 coding sequence is TGTGCCAGCAGCGAACAGAGCCTCTTCACCGGGGAGCTGTTTTTT.

The V gene is TRBV2, the J gene TRBJ1-5; perhaps TRBD1 as D (6 bases). This CDR3 contains 13 residues. Trimming took 9 bases from V and 4 from J, leaving 13 bases between them. CDR1 and CDR2 from the germline V gene are SNHLY and FYNNEI. CDR3 nucleotides: TGTGCCAGTTCGCAGGGGAAGAATCAGCCCCAGCATTTT. It encodes CASSQGKNQPQHF.

The CDR3 here is CASSIVEETQQPQHF. The CDR3, as DNA: TGTGCCAGTAGTATAGTGGAGGAAACCCAACAGCCCCAGCATTTT. V usage is TRBV19 and J usage is TRBJ1-5, with D unresolved. The CDR3 sequence is 15 residues long. Germline CDR1 reads LNHDA; CDR2 reads SQIVND (reference sequence). Trimming removed 1 base from V and 7 bases from J, with 14 bases in between.

The chain uses TRBV14 and TRBJ1-3; the D is unclear. Trimming took off 6 bases at V and 3 bases at J, with 12 bases between the two ends. Germline V CDR1 and CDR2: SGHDN, FVKESK. The CDR3 runs 14 residues. This CDR3 reads CASSLNSGGNTIYF. CDR3 sequence (DNA): TGTGCCAGCAGTCTCAACAGCGGTGGAAACACCATATATTTT.

J is TRBJ2-3 and V is TRBV10-1; D perhaps matches TRBD2 (7 bases). Germline CDR1 and CDR2: WNHNN and SYGVQD (reference sequence). The CDR3 has 15 amino acids. V lost 4 bases and J 0 bases, leaving 11 bases between the germline ends. The CDR3, as DNA: TGCGCCAGCAGTGGAAGGGGGGGCAGCACAGATACGCAGTATTTT. Amino acids: CASSGRGGSTDTQYF.

The CDR3 is CASSLSGGGGYEQFF. CDR3 DNA: TGTGCCAGCAGTTTATCGGGCGGGGGGGGCTATGAGCAGTTCTTC. The V call is TRBV27, the J call TRBJ2-1, with TRBD2 matching 9 bases. V lost 0 bases, J lost 8 bases, and 5 bases stayed unmatched. CDR3 size: 15 residues. Germline V lookup: CDR1 MNHEY, CDR2 SMNVEV (reference sequence).

V is TRBV6-1 and J is TRBJ2-1, with TRBD1 matching 7 bases. With 11 bases clipped from V and 6 bases from J, the junction kept 10 bases outside the gene matches. The CDR3 contains 13 residues. CDR1 MNHNS and CDR2 SASEGT come from the germline V gene. The CDR3 sequence: CALEGQMGNEQFF. The CDR3 DNA reads TGTGCCCTTGAGGGACAGATGGGCAATGAGCAGTTCTTC.

The rearrangement joins TRBV25-1 to TRBJ1-6, with 7 bases fitting TRBD1. V gave up 4 bases and J gave up 12 bases; unmatched junction bases: 12. The CDR3 is 15 amino acids. Germline loops: CDR1 MGHDK, CDR2 SYGVNS. DNA for the CDR3: TGTGCCAGCAGTGGGCGACAGGGACGTTCAGGACCCCTCCACTTT. Its protein is CASSGRQGRSGPLHF.

This rearrangement joins TRBV19 to TRBJ1-1; D is possibly TRBD1 (5 bases). Between the trimmed V and J ends, which lost 6 bases and 9 bases, there was a span of 14 bases. The length of the CDR3 is 12 residues. Germline CDR1 is LNHDA and CDR2 is SQIVND (reference sequence). The CDR3 sequence is CASRILGGKAFF. In DNA form, the CDR3 reads TGTGCCAGTAGAATATTGGGGGGAAAAGCTTTCTTT. Full variable domain (outside the CDR3, taken from reference TRBV19 and TRBJ1-1): DGGITQSPKYLFRKEGQNVTLSCEQNLNHDAMYWYRQDPGQGLRLIYYSQIVNDFQKGDIAEGYSVSREKKESFPLTVTSAQKNPTAFYLCASRILGGKAFFGQGTRLTVV.

The CDR3 DNA is TGTGCCAGTAGTATAGGGACATTCCCTATGCTCCACTTT. This sequence encodes CASSIGTFPMLHF. The chain recombines TRBV19 with TRBJ1-6, with TRBD1 as a possible D gene (5 bases). This CDR3 region has 13 residues. Between the trimmed V and J ends, which lost 1 base and 16 bases, there was a span of 14 bases. The germline V gene encodes CDR1 LNHDA and CDR2 SQIVND (reference sequence). Full variable domain (rest looked up from reference TRBV19 and TRBJ1-6): DGGITQSPKYLFRKEGQNVTLSCEQNLNHDAMYWYRQDPGQGLRLIYYSQIVNDFQKGDIAEGYSVSREKKESFPLTVTSAQKNPTAFYLCASSIGTFPMLHFGNGTRLTVT.

This clone was counted between two and nine times. J is TRBJ2-5 and V is TRBV11-3; D is perhaps TRBD1 (5 bases). Germline V gene lookup returns CDR1 SGHNT and CDR2 YENEEA. The germline V and J ends were trimmed by 1 base and 1 base, with 13 bases remaining between them. CDR3 length equals 16 residues. DNA for the CDR3: TGTGCCAGCAGCTTAGGTCAAGGCAGGGTCCAAGAGACCCAGTACTTC. This encodes CASSLGQGRVQETQYF.